This paragraph reports one T cell receptor (beta chain). One entry per CDR3 protein results from TCRdb running MiXCR on the RT-PCR reads. Of 650,000 to 800,000 distinct CDR3 sequences listed, around 14% were seen once; the top ten hold 3.6%. Germline CDR1 and CDR2: MNHNS and SASEGT. Trimming took 8 bases from V and 3 from J, leaving 16 bases between them. The CDR3 is 14 amino acids. This sequence originates from a female donor in good health, serving as a healthy control. Sequencing was carried out using memory CD4+ T cells from blood. The chain is built from TRBV6-1 and TRBJ1-2; tentatively, D is TRBD1 (5 bases). The CDR3: CASLPVGPYYGYTF. The CDR3 DNA reads as TGTGCCAGCCTTCCTGTGGGGCCTTACTATGGCTACACCTTC.